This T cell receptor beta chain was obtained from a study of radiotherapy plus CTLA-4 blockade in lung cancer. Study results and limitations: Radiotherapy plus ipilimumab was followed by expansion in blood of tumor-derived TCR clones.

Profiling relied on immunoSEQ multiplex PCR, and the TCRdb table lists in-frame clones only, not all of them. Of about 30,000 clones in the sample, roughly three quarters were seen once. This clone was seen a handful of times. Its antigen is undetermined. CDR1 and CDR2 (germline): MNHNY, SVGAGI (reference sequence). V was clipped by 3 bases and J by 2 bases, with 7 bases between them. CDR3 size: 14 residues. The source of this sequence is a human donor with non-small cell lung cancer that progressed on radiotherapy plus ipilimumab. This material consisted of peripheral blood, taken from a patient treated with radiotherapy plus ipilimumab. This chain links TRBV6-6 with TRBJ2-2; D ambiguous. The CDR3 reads CASSYGDNTGELFF. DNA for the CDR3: TGTGCCAGCAGTTATGGAGATAACACCGGGGAGCTGTTTTTT.